These 23 T cell receptor beta chains were sequenced from one sample in a study of blood T cell repertoires in COVID-19 (dated by TCRdb to 2019 to 2021). To prepare the library, the immunoSEQ multiplex PCR assay was applied. This is the immuneACCESS table as TCRdb keeps it, with only in-frame sequences that have V and J called. A part of the clones is gone; compared with another copy, unresolved V genes explain less than half, and the rest is unexplained. This sample is represented by under 250,000 clones; 82% of them were singletons. The leading ten clones occupy approximately 4.5% of the sample. Sequenced input: peripheral blood. Receptor source: a woman in her seventies with acute or convalescent COVID-19.

As to this clone: The sample holds other DNA sequences that translate to the same CDR3. This rearrangement joins TRBV6-5 to TRBJ1-1; TRBD1 aligns across 9 bases. Germline V lookup: CDR1 MNHEY, CDR2 SVGAGI. Trimming cost V 2 bases and J 5 bases; bases outside gene matches: 3. The CDR3 runs to 14 residues. DNA of the CDR3: TGTGCCAGCAGTTACCGGACAGGGGAAACTGAAGCTTTCTTT. This encodes CASSYRTGETEAFF.

The chain carries TRBV18 and TRBJ1-6; 10 bases fit TRBD1. CDR3 length: 13 amino acids. CDR1 and CDR2 from the germline V gene are KGHSH and LQKENI. The V segment lost 8 bases and the J segment 8 bases; nucleotides outside the gene matches: 3. The CDR3 nucleotides read TGTGCCAGCGTCGGACAGGGGGATTCACCCCTCCACTTT. Translated: CASVGQGDSPLHF.

The chain recombines TRBV10-2 with TRBJ1-1; 7 nucleotides agree with TRBD1. Germline V gives CDR1 WSHSY, CDR2 SAAADI. There are 15 residues in the CDR3. The V and J ends lost 4 bases and 3 bases, in that order; junction bases with no gene match: 8. The CDR3 region has the DNA TGCGCCAGCAGTGCCCCTGACAGGGTCCACACTGAAGCTTTCTTT. Translated, it gives CASSAPDRVHTEAFF.

V gene TRBV15 combines with J gene TRBJ1-3; 7 bases match TRBD1. Germline CDR1 reads LNHNV; CDR2 reads YYDKDF (reference sequence). CDR3 length: 14 amino acids. V was clipped by 5 bases and J by 8 bases; unmatched bases: 9. DNA for the CDR3: TGTGCCACCAGCCAAGGGGGCTCCCAGGACACCATATATTTT. It translates to CATSQGGSQDTIYF.

The genes are TRBV27 and TRBJ1-4, with 7 nucleotides matching TRBD1. The ends lost 6 bases at V and 7 bases at J; junction bases unmatched: 8. Germline lookup yields CDR1 MNHEY and CDR2 SMNVEV (reference sequence). The CDR3 extends over 14 amino acids. CDR3 DNA sequence: TGTGCCAGCAGCACCGACAGGGTGGCTGAAAAACTGTTTTTT. Amino acids: CASSTDRVAEKLFF.

V gene TRBV10-1 combines with J gene TRBJ2-3, with 8 bases lining up with TRBD1. CDR1 WNHNN and CDR2 SYGVQD come from the germline V gene (reference sequence). The J segment lost 2 bases and the V segment lost 0 bases, leaving 7 bases of the junction unmatched. This CDR3 has 17 amino acids. CDR3 loop: CASSESGQGQDTDTQYF. CDR3 sequence (DNA): TGCGCCAGCAGTGAGTCTGGACAGGGTCAAGACACAGATACGCAGTATTTT.

The chain is built from TRBV27 and TRBJ1-2; 8 nucleotides line up with TRBD1. V trimming: 7 bases; J trimming: 4 bases; junction bases outside the gene matches: 8. The germline gives CDR1 MNHEY, CDR2 SMNVEV (reference sequence). This CDR3 has 14 amino acids. The CDR3 spells CASTSGTGRYGYTF. The DNA of the CDR3 is TGTGCCAGCACCTCCGGGACAGGTCGCTATGGCTACACCTTC.

This clone was observed a single time. The CDR3 sequence is CASSQRQGETQYF. In nucleotides, the CDR3 is TGTGCCAGCAGCCAAAGACAGGGTGAGACCCAGTACTTC. This chain connects TRBV4-2 to TRBJ2-5; TRBD1 matches 7 bases. Germline trimming cut 2 bases from V and 5 bases from J; bases unmatched to any gene: 2. Germline V gene sequence: CDR1 LGHNA, CDR2 YNFKEQ. This CDR3 is 13 amino acids long.

The CDR3 DNA reads as TGTGCCAGCAGTCTAAGGACACCCAACTATGGCTACACCTTC. It translates to CASSLRTPNYGYTF. The V and J genes are TRBV6-5 and TRBJ1-2; tentatively, D is TRBD1 (5 bases). V was pared by 5 bases and J by 2 bases, with 12 bases between. The CDR3 has 14 residues. Germline lookup yields CDR1 MNHEY and CDR2 SVGAGI.

The sample holds a few counts of this clone. The rearrangement links TRBV15 to TRBJ1-3, with D uncertain. Trimming pared 8 bases from V and 6 bases from J, leaving 11 bases between. From germline, CDR1 is LNHNV and CDR2 YYDKDF (reference sequence). The CDR3 has 12 residues. The CDR3 bases are TGTGCCACCTCCCGAGATTCAAACACCATATATTTT. This gives the protein CATSRDSNTIYF.

The chain combines TRBV2 with TRBJ1-6; 8 bases line up with TRBD1. Per germline, CDR1 SNHLY and CDR2 FYNNEI. The CDR3 totals 15 residues. The trim removed 5 bases at V and 8 bases at J, leaving 8 bases unmatched. CDR3 region: CASSLETGVYSPLHF. The CDR3 region has the DNA TGTGCCAGCAGTTTAGAGACAGGGGTCTATTCACCCCTCCACTTT.

This chain connects TRBV19 to TRBJ2-5, with 11 bases lining up with TRBD2. Germline CDR1 reads LNHDA; CDR2 reads SQIVND (reference sequence). Trimming took 3 bases from V and 5 from J; bases not matched to a gene: 8. This CDR3 is 16 amino acids long. DNA for the CDR3: TGTGCCAGTAGTATGCCTAGCGGGGGGATCCGGGAGACCCAGTACTTC. Its translation is CASSMPSGGIRETQYF. The full variable domain, completed using reference TRBV19 and TRBJ2-5, is DGGITQSPKYLFRKEGQNVTLSCEQNLNHDAMYWYRQDPGQGLRLIYYSQIVNDFQKGDIAEGYSVSREKKESFPLTVTSAQKNPTAFYLCASSMPSGGIRETQYFGPGTRLLVL.

The CDR3 nucleotides read TGCGCCAGCAGCCCCCGGGAGGGGGGAAACTACGAGCAGTACTTC. Translated, it gives CASSPREGGNYEQYF. The V call is TRBV4-3, the J call TRBJ2-7; 8 nucleotides line up with TRBD2. Losses at the gene ends were 4 bases for V and 3 bases for J; bases not matched to a gene: 8. The CDR3 extends over 15 amino acids. The germline gives CDR1 LGHNA, CDR2 YSLEER.

This chain uses TRBV18 with TRBJ2-7; 7 positions match TRBD1. The germline CDR1 and CDR2 sequences are KGHSH and LQKENI. Trimming took 0 bases from V and 4 from J; bases not matched to a gene: 6. CDR3 size: 15 residues. The chain's CDR3 is CASSPPKGGVYEQYF. The CDR3 DNA sequence: TGTGCCAGCTCACCACCGAAAGGGGGCGTATACGAGCAGTACTTC.

V gene TRBV13 combines with J gene TRBJ1-2, with TRBD1 matching 9 bases. The V segment lost 1 base and the J segment 7 bases; nucleotides outside the gene matches: 4. The CDR3 runs to 14 residues. CDR1 is PRHDT and CDR2 is FYEKMQ in the germline V gene (reference sequence). The CDR3 protein is CASSLVDRGSGYTF. The CDR3 DNA is TGTGCCAGCAGCTTAGTGGACAGGGGTTCTGGCTACACCTTC.

The chain has TRBV12-3 or TRBV12-4 and TRBJ2-3, with TRBD2 as a possible D gene (6 bases). Trimming left V 6 bases short and J 2 bases short, with 9 bases between. CDR3 size: 13 residues. The CDR3 DNA reads TGTGCCAGCAGGGGGGACTTCACAGATACGCAGTATTTT. Encoded protein: CASRGDFTDTQYF.

The chain couples TRBV20-1 to TRBJ1-2, with 8 bases lining up with TRBD1. The CDR3 is made up of 14 amino acids. Germline loops: CDR1 DFQATT, CDR2 SNEGSKA (reference sequence). Trimming removed 3 bases from V and 5 bases from J; junction bases left unmatched: 8. The CDR3 nucleotides read TGCAGTGCTAGTTCCCTGGACAGGGTGTATGGCTACACCTTC. Translated: CSASSLDRVYGYTF.

This clone has a single count. This chain links TRBV4-3 with TRBJ1-4, with D unclear. This CDR3 region has 13 residues. CDR1 LGHNA and CDR2 YSLEER come from the germline V gene. Trimming removed 1 base from V and 5 bases from J, with 5 bases in between. In nucleotides, the CDR3 is TGCGCCAGCAGCCAAGTAATCAATGAAAAACTGTTTTTT. This translates into CASSQVINEKLFF.

V and J are TRBV19 and TRBJ1-6; D perhaps matches TRBD1 (5 bases). V was clipped by 7 bases and J by 8 bases, with 12 bases between them. Germline-derived CDR1 and CDR2 are LNHDA and SQIVND (reference sequence). CDR3 size: 13 residues. CDR3 sequence: CASTGTSDSPLHF. In DNA, the CDR3 is TGTGCCAGTACGGGGACTTCAGATTCACCCCTCCACTTT.

The chain combines TRBV4-2 with TRBJ1-5; TRBD1 matches at 9 bases. Per germline, CDR1 LGHNA and CDR2 YNFKEQ. J lost 5 bases, V lost 3 bases, and 5 bases had no gene match. The CDR3 consists of 15 residues. DNA for the CDR3: TGTGCCAGCAGCCACCGAACAGGGGGCGATCAGCCCCAGCATTTT. This translates into CASSHRTGGDQPQHF.

V and J are TRBV4-3 and TRBJ1-4; D uncertain. This CDR3 is built from 18 residues. Germline CDR1 LGHNA, CDR2 YSLEER. V was pared by 0 bases and J by 0 bases, with 14 bases between. The chain's CDR3 is CASSQDLLLAATNEKLFF. CDR3 DNA: TGCGCCAGCAGCCAAGATCTCTTGTTGGCGGCAACTAATGAAAAACTGTTTTTT.

This clone was seen a few times. The sample contains more than one DNA sequence encoding this CDR3. The V call is TRBV6-1, the J call TRBJ1-6; D is unresolved. Germline V gene sequence: CDR1 MNHNS, CDR2 SASEGT. CDR3 size: 16 residues. The V gene lost 3 bases and the J gene lost 0 bases, with 9 bases spanning the gap. The CDR3 DNA reads TGTGCCAGCAGTGAGGACGGGAGCTCCTATAATTCACCCCTCCACTTT. Amino acid sequence: CASSEDGSSYNSPLHF.

This clone was recorded once. The chain couples TRBV28 to TRBJ1-2; TRBD1 aligns across 9 bases. Germline V lookup: CDR1 MDHEN, CDR2 SYDVKM. V gave up 6 bases and J gave up 5 bases; unmatched junction bases: 7. The CDR3 has 14 residues. The CDR3 DNA reads as TGTGCCAGCAGCCTGACAGGGGGGGATTATGGCTACACCTTC. Its protein product is CASSLTGGDYGYTF.